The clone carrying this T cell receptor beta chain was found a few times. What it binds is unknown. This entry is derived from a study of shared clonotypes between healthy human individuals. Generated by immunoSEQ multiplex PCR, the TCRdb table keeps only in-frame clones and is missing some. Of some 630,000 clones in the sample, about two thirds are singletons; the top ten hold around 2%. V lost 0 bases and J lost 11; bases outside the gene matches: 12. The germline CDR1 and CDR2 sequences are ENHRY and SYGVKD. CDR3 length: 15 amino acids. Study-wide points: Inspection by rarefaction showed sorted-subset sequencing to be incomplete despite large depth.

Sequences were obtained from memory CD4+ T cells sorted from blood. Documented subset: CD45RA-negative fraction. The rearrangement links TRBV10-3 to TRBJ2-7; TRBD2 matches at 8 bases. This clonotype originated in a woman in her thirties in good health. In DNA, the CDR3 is TGTGCCATCAGTGAGTCTGGCGGACTAGCCGGGGGCAAGTACTTC. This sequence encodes CAISESGGLAGGKYF.